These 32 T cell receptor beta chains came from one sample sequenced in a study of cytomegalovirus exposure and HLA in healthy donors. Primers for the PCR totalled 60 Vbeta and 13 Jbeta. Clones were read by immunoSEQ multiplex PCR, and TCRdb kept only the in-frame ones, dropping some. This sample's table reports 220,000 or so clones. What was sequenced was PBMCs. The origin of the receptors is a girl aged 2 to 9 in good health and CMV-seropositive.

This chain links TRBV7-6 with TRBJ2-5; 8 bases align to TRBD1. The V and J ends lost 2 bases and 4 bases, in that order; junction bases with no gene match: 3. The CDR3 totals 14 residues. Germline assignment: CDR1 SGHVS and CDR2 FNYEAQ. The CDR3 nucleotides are TGTGCCAGCAGCTTAACAGGGGGTGGAGAGACCCAGTACTTC. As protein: CASSLTGGGETQYF.

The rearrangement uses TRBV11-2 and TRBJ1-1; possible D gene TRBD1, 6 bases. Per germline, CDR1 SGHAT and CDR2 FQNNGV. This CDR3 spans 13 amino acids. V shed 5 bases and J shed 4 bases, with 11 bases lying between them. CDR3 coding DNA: TGTGCCAGCAGCCTGACACAGGGCACTGAAGCTTTCTTT. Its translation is CASSLTQGTEAFF. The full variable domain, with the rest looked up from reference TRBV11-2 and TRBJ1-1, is EAGVAQSPRYKIIEKRQSVAFWCNPISGHATLYWYQQILGQGPKLLIQFQNNGVVDDSQLPKDRFSAERLKGVDSTLKIQPAKLEDSAVYLCASSLTQGTEAFFGQGTRLTVV.

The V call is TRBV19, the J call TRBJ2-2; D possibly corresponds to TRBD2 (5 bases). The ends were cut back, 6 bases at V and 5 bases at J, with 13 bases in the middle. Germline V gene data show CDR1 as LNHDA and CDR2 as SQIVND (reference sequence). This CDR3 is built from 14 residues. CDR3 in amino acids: CASRRTVSTGELFF. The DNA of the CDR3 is TGTGCCAGTAGAAGGACTGTTTCGACCGGGGAGCTGTTTTTT.

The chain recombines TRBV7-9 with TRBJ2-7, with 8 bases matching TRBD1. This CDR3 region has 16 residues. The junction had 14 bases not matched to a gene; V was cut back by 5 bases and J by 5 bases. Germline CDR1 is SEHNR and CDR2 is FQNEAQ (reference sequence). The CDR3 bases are TGTGCCAGCAGCCAGAGCCGACCTGACAGGGGCGACGAGCAGTACTTC. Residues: CASSQSRPDRGDEQYF.

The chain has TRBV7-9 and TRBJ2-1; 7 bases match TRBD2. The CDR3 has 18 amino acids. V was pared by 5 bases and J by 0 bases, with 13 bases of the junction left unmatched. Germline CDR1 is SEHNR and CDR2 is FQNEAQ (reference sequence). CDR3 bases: TGTGCCAGCAGCCTCCGGGACTACCCTGACAACTCCTACAATGAGCAGTTCTTC. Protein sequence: CASSLRDYPDNSYNEQFF.

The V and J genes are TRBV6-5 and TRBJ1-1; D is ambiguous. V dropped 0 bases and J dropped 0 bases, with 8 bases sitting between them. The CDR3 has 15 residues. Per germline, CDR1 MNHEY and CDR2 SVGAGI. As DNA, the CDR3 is TGTGCCAGCAGTTACTCAGACTTAATGAACACTGAAGCTTTCTTT. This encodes CASSYSDLMNTEAFF.

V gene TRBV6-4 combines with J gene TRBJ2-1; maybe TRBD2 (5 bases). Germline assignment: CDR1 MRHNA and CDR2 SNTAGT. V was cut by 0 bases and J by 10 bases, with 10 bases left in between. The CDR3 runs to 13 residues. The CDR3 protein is CASSDSRLREQFF. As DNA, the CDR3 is TGTGCCAGCAGTGACTCGAGACTACGGGAGCAGTTCTTC.

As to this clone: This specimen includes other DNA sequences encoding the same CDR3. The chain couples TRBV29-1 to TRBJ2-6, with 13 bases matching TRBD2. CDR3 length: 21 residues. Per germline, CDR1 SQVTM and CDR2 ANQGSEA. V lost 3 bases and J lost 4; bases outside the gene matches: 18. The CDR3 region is CSVDSPPGLAGPRGGANVLTF. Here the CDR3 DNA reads TGCAGCGTTGATAGCCCGCCGGGACTAGCGGGACCGAGGGGCGGGGCCAACGTCCTGACTTTC.

The CDR3 nucleotides are TGTGCCAGCACCCCCGGACATAATGAAAAACTGTTTTTT. Translation: CASTPGHNEKLFF. The chain couples TRBV9 to TRBJ1-4, with TRBD1 as a possible D gene (5 bases). The CDR3 is 13 amino acids. CDR1 and CDR2 from the germline V gene are SGDLS and YYNGEE. V was shortened by 6 bases and J by 4 bases, with 10 bases between the two germline ends.

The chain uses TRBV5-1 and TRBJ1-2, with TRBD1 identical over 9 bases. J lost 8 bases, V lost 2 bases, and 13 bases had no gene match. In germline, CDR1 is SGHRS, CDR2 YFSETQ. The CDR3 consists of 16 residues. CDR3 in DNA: TGCGCCAGCAGCTTCCAGGGGGCGGGACAGGGAGGCGGCTACACCTTC. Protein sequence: CASSFQGAGQGGGYTF.

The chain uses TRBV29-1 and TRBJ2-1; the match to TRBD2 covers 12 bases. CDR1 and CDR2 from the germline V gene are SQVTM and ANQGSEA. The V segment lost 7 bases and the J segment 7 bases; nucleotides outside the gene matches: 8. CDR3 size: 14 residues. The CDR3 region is CSASGRGHGNEQFF. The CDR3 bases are TGCAGCGCTAGCGGGAGGGGACATGGGAATGAGCAGTTCTTC.

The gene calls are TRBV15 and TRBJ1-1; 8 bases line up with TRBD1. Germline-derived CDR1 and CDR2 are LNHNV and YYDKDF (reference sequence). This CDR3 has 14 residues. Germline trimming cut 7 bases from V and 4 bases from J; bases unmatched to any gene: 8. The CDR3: CATTRTGRTTEAFF. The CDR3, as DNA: TGTGCCACCACTCGGACAGGGAGGACCACTGAAGCTTTCTTT.

Written as DNA, the CDR3 is TGTGCCAGCAGCCATGGACAGGGACTCACAGATACGCAGTATTTT. Translated, it gives CASSHGQGLTDTQYF. The chain employs TRBV7-9 and TRBJ2-3; 8 nucleotides agree with TRBD1. The CDR3 spans 15 residues. The germline V gene has CDR1 SEHNR and CDR2 FQNEAQ (reference sequence). V shed 5 bases and J 2 bases; nucleotides not matched to a gene: 6. Based on the CDR3 plus reference TRBV7-9 and TRBJ2-3, the full variable domain is DTGVSQNPRHKITKRGQNVTFRCDPISEHNRLYWYRQTLGQGPEFLTYFQNEAQLEKSRLLSDRFSAERPKGSFSTLEIQRTEQGDSAMYLCASSHGQGLTDTQYFGPGTRLTVL.

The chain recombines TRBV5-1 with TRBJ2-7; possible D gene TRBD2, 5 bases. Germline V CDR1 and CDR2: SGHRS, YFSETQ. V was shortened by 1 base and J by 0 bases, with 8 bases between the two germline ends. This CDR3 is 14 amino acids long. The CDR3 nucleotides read TGCGCCAGCAGCTTGATACTAGGCTCCTACGAGCAGTACTTC. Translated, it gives CASSLILGSYEQYF.

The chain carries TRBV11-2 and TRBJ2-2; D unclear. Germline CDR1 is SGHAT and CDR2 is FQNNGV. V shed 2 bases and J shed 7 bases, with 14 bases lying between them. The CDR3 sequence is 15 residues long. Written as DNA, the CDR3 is TGTGCCAGCAGCTTACTCCTGTCGTCCCGCGGGGAGCTGTTTTTT. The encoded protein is CASSLLLSSRGELFF.

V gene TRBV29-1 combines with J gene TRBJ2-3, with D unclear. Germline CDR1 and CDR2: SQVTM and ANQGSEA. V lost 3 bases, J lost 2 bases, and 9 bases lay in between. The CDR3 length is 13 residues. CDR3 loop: CSVDSPFTDTQYF. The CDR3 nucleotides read TGCAGCGTTGATAGCCCTTTCACAGATACGCAGTATTTT.

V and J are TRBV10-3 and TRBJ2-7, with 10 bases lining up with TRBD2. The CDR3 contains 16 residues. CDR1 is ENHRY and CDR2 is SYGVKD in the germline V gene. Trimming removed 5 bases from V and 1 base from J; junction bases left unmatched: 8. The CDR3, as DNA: TGTGCCATCAGTTTTACAAGCGGGAGGGGTTCCTACGAGCAGTACTTC. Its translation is CAISFTSGRGSYEQYF.

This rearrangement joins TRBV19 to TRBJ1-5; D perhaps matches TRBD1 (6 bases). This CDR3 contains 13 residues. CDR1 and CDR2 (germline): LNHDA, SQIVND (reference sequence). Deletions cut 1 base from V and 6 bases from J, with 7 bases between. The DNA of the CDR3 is TGTGCCAGTAGTATAGGAGGGGGTCAGCCCCAGCATTTT. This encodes CASSIGGGQPQHF.

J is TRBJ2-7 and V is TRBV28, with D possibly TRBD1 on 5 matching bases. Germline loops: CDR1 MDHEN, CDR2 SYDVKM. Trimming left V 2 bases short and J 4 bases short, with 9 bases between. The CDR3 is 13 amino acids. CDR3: CASSLLRVYEQYF. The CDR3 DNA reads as TGTGCCAGCAGTTTACTCAGGGTATACGAGCAGTACTTC.

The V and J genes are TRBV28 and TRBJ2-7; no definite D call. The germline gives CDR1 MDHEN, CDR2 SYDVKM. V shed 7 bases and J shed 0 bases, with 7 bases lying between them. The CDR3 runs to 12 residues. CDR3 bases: TGTGCCAGCAACAGATACTCCTACGAGCAGTACTTC. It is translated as CASNRYSYEQYF.

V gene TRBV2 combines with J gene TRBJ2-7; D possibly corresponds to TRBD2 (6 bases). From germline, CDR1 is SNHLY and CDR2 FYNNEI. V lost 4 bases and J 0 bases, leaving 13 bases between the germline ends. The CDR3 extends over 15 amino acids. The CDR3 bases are TGTGCCAGCAGTGTCCCCGGGACTCTCTCCTACGAGCAGTACTTC. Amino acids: CASSVPGTLSYEQYF. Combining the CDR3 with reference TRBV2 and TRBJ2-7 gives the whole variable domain EPEVTQTPSHQVTQMGQEVILRCVPISNHLYFYWYRQILGQKVEFLVSFYNNEISEKSEIFDDQFSVERPDGSNFTLKIRSTKLEDSAMYFCASSVPGTLSYEQYFGPGTRLTVT.

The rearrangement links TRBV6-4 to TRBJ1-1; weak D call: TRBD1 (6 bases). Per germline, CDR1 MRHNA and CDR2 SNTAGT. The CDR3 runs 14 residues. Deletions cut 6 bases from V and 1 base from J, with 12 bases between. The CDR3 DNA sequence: TGTGCCAGCAGCGAACAGGGTCCGAACACTGAAGCTTTCTTT. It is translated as CASSEQGPNTEAFF.

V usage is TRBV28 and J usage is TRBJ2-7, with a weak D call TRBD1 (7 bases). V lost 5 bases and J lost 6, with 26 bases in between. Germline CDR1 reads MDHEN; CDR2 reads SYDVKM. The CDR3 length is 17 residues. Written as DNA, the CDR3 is TGTGCCAGCAGTCCAACGCGGGGCCTTGATAGGGGGCTCGAGCAGTACTTC. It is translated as CASSPTRGLDRGLEQYF. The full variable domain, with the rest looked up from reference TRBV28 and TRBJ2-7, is DVKVTQSSRYLVKRTGEKVFLECVQDMDHENMFWYRQDPGLGLRLIYFSYDVKMKEKGDIPEGYSVSREKKERFSLILESASTNQTSMYLCASSPTRGLDRGLEQYFGPGTRLTVT.

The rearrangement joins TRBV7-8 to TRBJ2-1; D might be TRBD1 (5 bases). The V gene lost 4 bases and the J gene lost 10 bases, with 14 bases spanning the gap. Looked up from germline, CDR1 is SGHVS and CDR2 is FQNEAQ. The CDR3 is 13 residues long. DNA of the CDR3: TGTGCCAGCAGCTCGTCTGTCCAGGGAGAGCAGTTCTTC. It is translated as CASSSSVQGEQFF.

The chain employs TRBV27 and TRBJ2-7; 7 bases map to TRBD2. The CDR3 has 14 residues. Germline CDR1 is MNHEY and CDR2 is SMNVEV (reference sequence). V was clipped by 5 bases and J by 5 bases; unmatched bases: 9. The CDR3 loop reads CASSATGTNNEQYF. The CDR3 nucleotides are TGTGCCAGCAGTGCCACCGGGACTAACAACGAGCAGTACTTC.

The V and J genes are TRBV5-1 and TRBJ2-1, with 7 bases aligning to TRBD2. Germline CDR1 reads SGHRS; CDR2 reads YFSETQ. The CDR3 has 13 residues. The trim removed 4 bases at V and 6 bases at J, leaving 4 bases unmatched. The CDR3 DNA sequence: TGCGCCAGCAGCAGGACTAGTCTCAATGAGCAGTTCTTC. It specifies CASSRTSLNEQFF.

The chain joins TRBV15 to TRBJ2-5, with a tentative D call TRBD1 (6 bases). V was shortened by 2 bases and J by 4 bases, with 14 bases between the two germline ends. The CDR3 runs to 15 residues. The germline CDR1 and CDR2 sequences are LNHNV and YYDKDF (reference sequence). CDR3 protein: CATSRSTGRRETQYF. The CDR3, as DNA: TGTGCCACCAGCAGATCCACAGGGCGAAGAGAGACCCAGTACTTC.

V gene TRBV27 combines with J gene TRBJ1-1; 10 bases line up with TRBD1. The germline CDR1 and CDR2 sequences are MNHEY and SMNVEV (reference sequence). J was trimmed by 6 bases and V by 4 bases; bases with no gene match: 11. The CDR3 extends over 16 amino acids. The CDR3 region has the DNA TGTGCCAGCAGTTCGGGACAGGGGAGTCGTTTGGCTGAAGCTTTCTTT. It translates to CASSSGQGSRLAEAFF.

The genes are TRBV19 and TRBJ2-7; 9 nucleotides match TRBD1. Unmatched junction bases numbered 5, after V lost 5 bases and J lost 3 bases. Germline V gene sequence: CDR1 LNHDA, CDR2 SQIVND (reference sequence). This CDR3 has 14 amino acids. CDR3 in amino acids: CASSLGTGLYEQYF. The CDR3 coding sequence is TGTGCCAGTAGTCTGGGGACAGGGCTCTACGAGCAGTACTTC. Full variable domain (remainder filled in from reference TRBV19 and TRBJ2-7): DGGITQSPKYLFRKEGQNVTLSCEQNLNHDAMYWYRQDPGQGLRLIYYSQIVNDFQKGDIAEGYSVSREKKESFPLTVTSAQKNPTAFYLCASSLGTGLYEQYFGPGTRLTVT.

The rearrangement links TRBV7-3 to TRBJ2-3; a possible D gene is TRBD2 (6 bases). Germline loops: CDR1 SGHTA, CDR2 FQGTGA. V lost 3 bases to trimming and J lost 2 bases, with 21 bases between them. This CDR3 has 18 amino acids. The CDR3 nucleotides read TGTGCCAGCAGCTTCGGGGCGGGACCGAGTTCCTACACAGATACGCAGTATTTT. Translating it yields CASSFGAGPSSYTDTQYF.

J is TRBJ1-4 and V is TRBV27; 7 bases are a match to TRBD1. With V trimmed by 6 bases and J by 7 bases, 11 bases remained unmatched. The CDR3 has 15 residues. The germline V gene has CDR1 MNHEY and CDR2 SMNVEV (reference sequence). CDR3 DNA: TGTGCCAGCAGCCAACAGGGGCTGGGGAGTGAAAAACTGTTTTTT. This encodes CASSQQGLGSEKLFF.

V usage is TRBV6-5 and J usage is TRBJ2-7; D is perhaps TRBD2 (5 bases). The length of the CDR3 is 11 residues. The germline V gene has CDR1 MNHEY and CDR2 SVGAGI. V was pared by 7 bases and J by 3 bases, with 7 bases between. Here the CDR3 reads CASKRGYEQYF. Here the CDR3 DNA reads TGTGCCAGCAAACGGGGCTACGAGCAGTACTTC.